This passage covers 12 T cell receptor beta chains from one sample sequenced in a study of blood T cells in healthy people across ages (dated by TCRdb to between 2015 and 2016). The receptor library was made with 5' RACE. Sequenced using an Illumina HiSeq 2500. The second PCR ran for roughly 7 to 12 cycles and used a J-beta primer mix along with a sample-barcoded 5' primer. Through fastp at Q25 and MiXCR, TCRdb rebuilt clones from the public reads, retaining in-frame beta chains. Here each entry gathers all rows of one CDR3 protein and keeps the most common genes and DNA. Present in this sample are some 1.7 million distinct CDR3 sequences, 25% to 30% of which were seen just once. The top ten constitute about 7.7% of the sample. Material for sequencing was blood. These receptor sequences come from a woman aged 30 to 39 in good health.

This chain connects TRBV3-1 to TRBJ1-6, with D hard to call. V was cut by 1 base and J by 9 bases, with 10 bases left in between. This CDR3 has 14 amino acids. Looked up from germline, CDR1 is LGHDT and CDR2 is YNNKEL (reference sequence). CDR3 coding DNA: TGTGCCAGCAGCCAAGCCTGGGGTGGTTCACCCCTCCACTTT. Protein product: CASSQAWGGSPLHF.

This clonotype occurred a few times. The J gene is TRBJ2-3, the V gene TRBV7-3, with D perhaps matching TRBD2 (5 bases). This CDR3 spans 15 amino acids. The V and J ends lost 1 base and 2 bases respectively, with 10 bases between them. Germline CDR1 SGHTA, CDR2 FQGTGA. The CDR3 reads CASSLIGGPTDTQYF. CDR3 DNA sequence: TGTGCCAGCAGCTTAATTGGCGGGCCCACAGATACGCAGTATTTT.

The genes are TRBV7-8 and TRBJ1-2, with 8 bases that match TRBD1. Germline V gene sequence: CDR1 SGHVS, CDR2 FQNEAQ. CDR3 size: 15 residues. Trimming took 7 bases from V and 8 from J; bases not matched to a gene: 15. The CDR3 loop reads CASTPGAGGPRGYTF. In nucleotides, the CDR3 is TGTGCCAGCACCCCGGGGGCAGGGGGCCCTCGAGGCTACACCTTC.

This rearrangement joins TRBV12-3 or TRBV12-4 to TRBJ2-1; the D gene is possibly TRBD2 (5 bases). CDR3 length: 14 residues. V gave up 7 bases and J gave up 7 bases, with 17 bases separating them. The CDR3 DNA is TGTGCCAGCATCATTAGGGAGTGGTGGAATGAGCAGTTCTTC. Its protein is CASIIREWWNEQFF.

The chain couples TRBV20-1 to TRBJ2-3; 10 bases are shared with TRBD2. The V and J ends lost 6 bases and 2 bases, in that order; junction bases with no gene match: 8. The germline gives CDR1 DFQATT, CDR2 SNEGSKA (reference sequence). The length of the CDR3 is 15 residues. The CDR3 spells CSAVPTSGFTDTQYF. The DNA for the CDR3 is TGCAGTGCCGTCCCGACTAGCGGGTTCACAGATACGCAGTATTTT.

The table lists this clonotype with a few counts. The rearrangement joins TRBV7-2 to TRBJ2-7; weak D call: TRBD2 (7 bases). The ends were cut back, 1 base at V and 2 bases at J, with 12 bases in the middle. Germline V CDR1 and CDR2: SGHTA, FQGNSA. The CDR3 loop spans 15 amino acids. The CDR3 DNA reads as TGTGCCAGCAGCTTAGAAGGGGGGGCCCCCTACGAGCAGTACTTC. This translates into CASSLEGGAPYEQYF.

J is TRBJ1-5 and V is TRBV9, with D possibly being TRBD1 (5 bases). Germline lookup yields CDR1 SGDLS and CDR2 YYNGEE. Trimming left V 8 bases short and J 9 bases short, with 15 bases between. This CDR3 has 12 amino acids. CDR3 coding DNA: TGTGCCAGAAGGACACAAGTAATGCCCCAGCATTTT. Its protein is CARRTQVMPQHF.

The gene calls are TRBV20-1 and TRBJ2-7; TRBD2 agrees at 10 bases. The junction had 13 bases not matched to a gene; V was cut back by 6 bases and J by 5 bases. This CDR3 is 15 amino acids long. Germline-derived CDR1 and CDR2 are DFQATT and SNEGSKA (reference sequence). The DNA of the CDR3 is TGCAGTGCCCAAACTGGGCTAGCGGGAGACGACGAGCAGTACTTC. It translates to CSAQTGLAGDDEQYF.

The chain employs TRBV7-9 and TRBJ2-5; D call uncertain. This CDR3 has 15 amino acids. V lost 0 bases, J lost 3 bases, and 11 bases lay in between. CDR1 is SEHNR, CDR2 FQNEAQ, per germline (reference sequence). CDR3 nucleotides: TGTGCCAGCAGCTTAGCAGCCTTAGTAGAAGAGACCCAGTACTTC. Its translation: CASSLAALVEETQYF.

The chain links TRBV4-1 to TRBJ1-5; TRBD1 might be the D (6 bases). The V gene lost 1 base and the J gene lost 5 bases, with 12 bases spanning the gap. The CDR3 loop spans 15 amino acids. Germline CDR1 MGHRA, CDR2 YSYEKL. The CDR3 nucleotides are TGCGCCAGCAGCCAAGTGAGTAGGGGGTATCAGCCCCAGCATTTT. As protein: CASSQVSRGYQPQHF.

The CDR3 is CASSLGDTRGPRDTQYF. In DNA, the CDR3 is TGCGCCAGCAGCTTAGGGGACACCCGAGGGCCAAGAGATACGCAGTATTTT. The V gene is TRBV5-1, the J gene TRBJ2-3; D is perhaps TRBD1 (6 bases). Germline V lookup: CDR1 SGHRS, CDR2 YFSETQ. The CDR3 has 17 residues. V was trimmed by 2 bases and J by 5 bases, leaving 21 bases between them. Complete variable domain (other parts from reference TRBV5-1 and TRBJ2-3): KAGVTQTPRYLIKTRGQQVTLSCSPISGHRSVSWYQQTPGQGLQFLFEYFSETQRNKGNFPGRFSGRQFSNSRSEMNVSTLELGDSALYLCASSLGDTRGPRDTQYFGPGTRLTVL.

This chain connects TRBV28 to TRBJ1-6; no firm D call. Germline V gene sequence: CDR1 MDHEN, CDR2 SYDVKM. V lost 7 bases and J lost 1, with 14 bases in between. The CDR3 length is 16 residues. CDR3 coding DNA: TGTGCCAGCAAGGACGTTCCAAATTCCTATAATTCACCCCTCCACTTT. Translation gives CASKDVPNSYNSPLHF.